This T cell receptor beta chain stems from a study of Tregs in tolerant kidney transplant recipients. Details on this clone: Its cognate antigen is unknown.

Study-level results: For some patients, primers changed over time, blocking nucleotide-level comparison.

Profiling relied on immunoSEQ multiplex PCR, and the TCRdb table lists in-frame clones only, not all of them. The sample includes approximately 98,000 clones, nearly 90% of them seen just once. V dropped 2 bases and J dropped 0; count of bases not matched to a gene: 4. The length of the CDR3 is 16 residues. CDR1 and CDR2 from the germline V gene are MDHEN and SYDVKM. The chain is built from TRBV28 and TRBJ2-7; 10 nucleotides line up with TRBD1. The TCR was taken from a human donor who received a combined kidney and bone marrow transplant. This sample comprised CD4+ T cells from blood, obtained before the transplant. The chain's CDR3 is CASSLEGQGSSYEQYF. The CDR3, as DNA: TGTGCCAGCAGTTTAGAGGGACAGGGGAGCTCCTACGAGCAGTACTTC.